Shown below are 5 T cell receptor beta chains from a single sample sequenced in a study of regulatory T cells in long-lasting Graves disease. This sample's time point: newly diagnosed GD, antithyroid drugs for less than 3 months. Construction of the TCR library relied on RNA isolated from PBMCs. Combining iRepertoire HTBI primers with Arm-PCR of CDR3 regions, the authors built TCR beta libraries. MiXCR, applied by TCRdb to the multiplex PCR reads, yields one record per CDR3 protein. The sample has some 320,000 distinct CDR3 sequences, over 15% seen once. This material consisted of peripheral blood mononuclear cells (PBMCs), taken at new diagnosis, from a patient treated with antithyroid drugs. The source of these receptors is a female donor with Graves disease.

The sample holds many counts of this clonotype. The V and J genes are TRBV14 and TRBJ2-1; D remains ambiguous. The CDR3 loop spans 15 amino acids. V was clipped by 0 bases and J by 7 bases, with 13 bases between them. Looked up from germline, CDR1 is SGHDN and CDR2 is FVKESK. Here the CDR3 reads CASSQDPSHWNEQFF. The CDR3 nucleotides read TGTGCCAGCAGCCAAGACCCCTCCCATTGGAATGAGCAGTTCTTC. Complete variable domain (other parts from reference TRBV14 and TRBJ2-1): EAGVTQFPSHSVIEKGQTVTLRCDPISGHDNLYWYRRVMGKEIKFLLHFVKESKQDESGMPNNRFLAERTGGTYSTLKVQPAELEDSGVYFCASSQDPSHWNEQFFGPGTRLTVL.

The genes are TRBV3-1 and TRBJ2-5; D is ambiguous. From germline, CDR1 is LGHDT and CDR2 YNNKEL (reference sequence). V gave up 1 base and J gave up 2 bases, with 8 bases separating them. The CDR3 sequence is 14 residues long. The CDR3 bases are TGTGCCAGCAGCCAAGCAAGCTGGCAAGAGACCCAGTACTTC. It is translated as CASSQASWQETQYF.

At least ten counts were recorded for this clonotype. The V gene is TRBV6-2 or TRBV6-3, the J gene TRBJ2-1; D gene ambiguous. CDR3 length: 12 residues. Trimming cost V 8 bases and J 1 base, with 6 bases left between them. CDR1 is MNHEY, CDR2 SVGEGT, per germline. This CDR3 reads CASSGSYNEQFF. As DNA, the CDR3 is TGTGCCAGCTCAGGATCCTACAATGAGCAGTTCTTC.

This clonotype was observed many times. The chain has TRBV27 and TRBJ1-1; D perhaps matches TRBD1 (6 bases). The V and J ends lost 6 bases and 0 bases respectively, with 11 bases between them. The CDR3 runs 14 residues. Germline V gene data show CDR1 as MNHEY and CDR2 as SMNVEV (reference sequence). The CDR3 coding sequence is TGTGCCAGCAGCTTACAGGGCTTGAACACTGAAGCTTTCTTT. Translation: CASSLQGLNTEAFF.

This clonotype was detected ten times or more. This sequence joins TRBV6-1 and TRBJ1-4; 7 bases agree with TRBD1. After removal of 6 bases from V and 8 bases from J, the junction contained 15 bases not matched to a gene. Germline V lookup: CDR1 MNHNS, CDR2 SASEGT. CDR3 length equals 16 residues. The CDR3 protein is CASSTKRAGTEEKLFF. CDR3 in DNA: TGTGCCAGCAGCACGAAGAGGGCAGGGACAGAAGAAAAACTGTTTTTT.